Included here is one T cell receptor (beta chain) sequence, with context. Its antigen remains unknown. The CDR3 consists of 15 residues. The sample originates from a study of cytomegalovirus exposure and HLA in healthy donors. Primers: 60 Vbeta forward and 13 Jbeta reverse. Here immunoSEQ multiplex PCR was the method, and the copy in TCRdb shows in-frame clones only, minus some. Of approximately 110,000 clones in the sample, 74% were seen once. General study findings and limits: Specificity of a few CMV-associated chains for CMV antigens was verified in vitro.

V is TRBV12-1 and J is TRBJ1-4; the listed D gene, TRBD1, was not tested against the DNA. TRBV12-1 is deemed a pseudogene. The specimen was PBMCs. This sequence was found in a woman aged 50 to 60 in good health and CMV-seropositive. CDR3 protein: CASSLDPTGDEKLFF. In nucleotides, the CDR3 is TGTGCCAGCAGCCTTGACCCGACAGGGGATGAAAAACTGTTTTTT.